This T cell receptor (beta chain) was profiled in a study of blood T cell repertoires in COVID-19 (dated by TCRdb to the early 2020s). With respect to the entire study: Samples covering the acute and convalescent phases of COVID-19 were provided by collaborators in the United States, Italy and Spain. The sample metadata nearly always contained a de-identified subject ID, COVID-19 status, age in years and sex. Deeply sampled blood TCRbeta repertoires from subjects exposed to, actively infected with, or recovered from COVID-19 were included in the dataset. Samples were obtained from the ongoing ImmuneRACE study (first 160 participants) and from over 1,000 subjects provided by 6 global collaborators. HLA class I and class II types, where available, came from metadata supplied by the sample provider rather than from assay-based typing. The repertoires were made available in a free public database intended to serve as a resource for research on the immune response to SARS-CoV-2. The material from the prospective study consisted of cDNA or gDNA derived from T cells, B-cell-depleted T cells, or PBMCs.

The V end gives up 5 bases and the J end 7 bases, leaving 4 bases in the junction not matched to a gene. The CDR3 runs 12 residues from the cysteine to the phenylalanine. CDR3 DNA is the only sequence kept; it has 36 bases, read in frame from the first base. As encoded in the germline V gene (reference sequence), CDR1 is PRHDT while CDR2 is FYEKMQ. TCRbeta CDR3 regions were amplified from genomic DNA using the immunoSEQ Assay, a bias-controlled multiplex PCR. The authors' analysis ran thus. The number of nucleated cells in each sample was estimated by amplification of reference gene primers within the assay. To quantify the absolute abundance of each unique TCRbeta CDR3 rearrangement, sequence reads were collapsed and filtered. For each sample, productive Simpson clonality was calculated by taking the square root of Simpson's diversity index across productive rearrangements. Not all clones reach the TCRdb copy of this immuneACCESS table, which keeps in-frame sequences only. Checked studies attribute under half of the gap to unresolved V genes and leave the rest unexplained. V and J calls and clone size are as listed in that table; D and trimming were resolved from the DNA. Across this sample there are some 200,000 clones, with approximately 87% seen only once. Of the sample, about 1% is held by the ten largest clones.

Study-wide conclusions, independent of this receptor: The quantity of clinical and demographic metadata differed by source and by participant and was supplied without curation.

A second Seattle source provided samples from volunteer blood donors who had recovered from COVID-19. Each collaborating institution followed its own protocols to collect whole blood in K2EDTA tubes. For TCRbeta analysis, collaborators shipped samples in one of three forms: frozen whole blood, isolated PBMCs, or DNA extracted from either of those sample types. This clone occurred once. No cognate antigen has been identified for it. No clone much larger than this one lies a single base away; base qualities are absent. The sequencing sample was made of peripheral blood. The chain was built from TRBV13 and TRBJ1-1; 7 of the junction bases match TRBD1. This clonotype was sampled from a woman under 30 who had recovered from COVID-19. The CDR3 corresponds to CASSPGTVEAFF. The bases are TGTGCCAGCAGCCCCGGGACAGTTGAAGCTTTCTTT.